A selection of T cell receptor beta chains follows, all from one sample in a study of T cells in localized non-small cell lung cancer. Some clones are missing from TCRdb's copy, which holds only in-frame ones; the method was immunoSEQ multiplex PCR. The sample has tens of thousands of clones, roughly 90% seen once. The specimen was peripheral blood, collected before any cancer treatment. The receptor set was obtained from a female donor at least 60 years old with stage I lung adenocarcinoma. CDR3s include the opening cysteine and the closing phenylalanine or tryptophan. D genes are given only for firm matches. Only part of the rows carry a size: once, few, many, or a class if the clone is expanded.

v_gene,abundance,d_gene,j_gene,CDR3aa,CDR3nt
TRBV10-2,once,-,TRBJ1-2,CASAQSYGYTF,TGCGCCAGCGCACAATCTTATGGCTACACCTTC
TRBV5-1,-,TRBD1,TRBJ2-2,CASSTEGQQDTGELFF,TGCGCCAGCAGTACTGAGGGACAGCAAGACACCGGGGAGCTGTTTTTT
TRBV6-1,-,-,TRBJ1-4,CASFLEKLFF,TGTGCCAGCTTCCTTGAAAAACTGTTTTTT
TRBV9,-,-,TRBJ1-6,CASSVGETGNSPLHF,TGTGCCAGCAGCGTAGGGGAAACGGGGAATTCACCCCTCCACTTT
TRBV19,-,TRBD2,TRBJ2-1,CASSMIAGYSYNEQFF,TGTGCCAGTAGTATGATAGCGGGGTATTCCTACAATGAGCAGTTCTTC
TRBV5-8,-,-,TRBJ1-5,CASSLGGTRVRPQHF,TGTGCCAGCAGCTTGGGAGGGACACGGGTTCGGCCCCAGCATTTT
TRBV7-9,-,-,TRBJ1-1,CASGYGSTEAFF,TGTGCCAGCGGATACGGATCCACTGAAGCTTTCTTT
TRBV30,-,TRBD1,TRBJ1-1,CAWGRQGGTEAFF,TGTGCCTGGGGAAGACAGGGGGGCACTGAAGCTTTCTTT
TRBV29-1,-,-,TRBJ2-3,CSVARDLTDTQYF,TGCAGCGTCGCTAGGGACCTCACAGATACGCAGTATTTT
TRBV18,-,TRBD1,TRBJ1-2,CASSPGQGVGAGYTF,TGTGCCAGCTCACCCGGACAGGGGGTAGGGGCTGGCTACACCTTC
TRBV18,once,-,TRBJ1-2,CASSPAAGGYTF,TGTGCCAGCTCACCAGCTGCGGGAGGCTACACCTTC
TRBV14,-,TRBD1,TRBJ1-1,CASSQVTGQGNTEAFF,TGTGCCAGCAGCCAAGTCACCGGACAGGGGAACACTGAAGCTTTCTTT
TRBV7-2,-,-,TRBJ1-1,CASSPTGNTEAFF,TGTGCCAGCAGCCCAACAGGGAACACTGAAGCTTTCTTT
TRBV5-4,-,TRBD1,TRBJ2-7,CASSGDRVGAYEQYF,TGTGCCAGCAGCGGGGACAGGGTGGGGGCTTACGAGCAGTACTTC
TRBV9,-,-,TRBJ2-1,CASAERSFGEQFF,TGTGCCTCCGCGGAGCGGAGTTTCGGGGAGCAGTTCTTC
TRBV19,-,-,TRBJ2-3,CASSMSGSTDTQYF,TGTGCCAGTAGTATGTCCGGCAGCACAGATACGCAGTATTTT
TRBV2,once,-,TRBJ1-4,CASSEALFWGGEKLFF,TGTGCCAGCAGTGAAGCGCTCTTTTGGGGTGGCGAAAAACTGTTTTTT
TRBV5-1,-,TRBD2,TRBJ2-1,CASSLGLAGSSYNEQFF,TGCGCCAGCAGCTTGGGGCTAGCGGGTAGCTCCTACAATGAGCAGTTCTTC
TRBV15,-,-,TRBJ1-2,CATSSLQFSNYGYTF,TGTGCCACCAGCAGTCTACAGTTTTCTAACTATGGCTACACCTTC
TRBV5-1,-,-,TRBJ2-2,CASSLLRRENTGELFF,TGCGCCAGCAGCTTATTACGCCGGGAGAACACCGGGGAGCTGTTTTTT
TRBV5-6,-,-,TRBJ1-1,CASTLSHSTEAFF,TGTGCCAGCACCCTGTCCCATTCCACTGAAGCTTTCTTT